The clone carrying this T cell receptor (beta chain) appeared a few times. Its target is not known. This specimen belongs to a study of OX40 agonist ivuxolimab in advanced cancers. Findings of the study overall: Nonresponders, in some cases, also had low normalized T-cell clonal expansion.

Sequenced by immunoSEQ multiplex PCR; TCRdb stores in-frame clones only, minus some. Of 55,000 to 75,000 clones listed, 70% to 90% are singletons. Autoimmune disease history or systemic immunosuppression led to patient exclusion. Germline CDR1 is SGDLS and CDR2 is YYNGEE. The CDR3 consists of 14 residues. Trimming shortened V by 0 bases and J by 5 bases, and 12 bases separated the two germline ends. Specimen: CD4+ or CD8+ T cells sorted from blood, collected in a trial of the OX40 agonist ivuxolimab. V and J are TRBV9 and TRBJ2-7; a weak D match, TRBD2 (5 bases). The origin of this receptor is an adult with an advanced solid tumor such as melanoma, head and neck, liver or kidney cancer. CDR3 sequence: CASSVAIEGNEQYF. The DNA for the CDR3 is TGTGCCAGCAGCGTAGCTATTGAGGGCAACGAGCAGTACTTC.